These 21 T cell receptor beta chains came from one sample sequenced in a study of long-term antiretroviral therapy in people with HIV. The immunoSEQ assay was v3.0, run at survey level. Profiled with immunoSEQ multiplex PCR; TCRdb holds only in-frame clones, not every one. Here the sample spans tens of thousands of clones, 87% being singletons. The source material was unsorted PBMCs, sampled 1.1 years after starting antiretroviral therapy. These receptor sequences come from a man in his late teens or twenties with HIV.

Turning to this clone: Mismatch with germline at one junction end may stem from a read error. This chain joins TRBV7-7 and TRBJ2-2; D not certain. Germline CDR1 and CDR2: SSHAT and FNYEAQ (reference sequence). There are 14 residues in the CDR3. CDR3 protein: CASSLERYRGELFF. The CDR3 DNA follows: TGTGCTAGCAGCTTAGAGAGGTATCGCGGGGAGCTGTTTTTT.

The chain carries TRBV4-2 and TRBJ2-3; D is ambiguous. There are 16 residues in the CDR3. CDR1 is LGHNA, CDR2 YNFKEQ, per germline. The V end was cut by 5 bases, the J end by 5 bases, with 20 bases between. CDR3 region: CASSWGKGRLGDTQYF. The CDR3 DNA reads TGTGCCAGCAGCTGGGGAAAAGGCCGACTGGGAGATACGCAGTATTTT.

A single count supports this clone. The rearrangement joins TRBV2 to TRBJ2-7; D may be TRBD2 (5 bases). Germline CDR1 is SNHLY and CDR2 is FYNNEI. This CDR3 has 12 residues. The V end lost 2 bases, the J end lost 7 bases, and 9 bases lay between the germline ends. The CDR3 nucleotides are TGTGCCAGCAGTGAAAATAGGGAGGAGCAGTACTTC. Protein product: CASSENREEQYF.

This chain links TRBV2 with TRBJ1-5; 7 bases match TRBD1. V was pared by 6 bases and J by 2 bases, with 4 bases of the junction left unmatched. Germline CDR1 SNHLY, CDR2 FYNNEI. The CDR3 spans 14 residues. The CDR3 here is CASRADRGNQPQHF. In nucleotides, the CDR3 is TGTGCCAGCAGGGCTGACAGGGGCAATCAGCCCCAGCATTTT.

In its sample, this clone was seen a few times. This chain connects TRBV7-6 to TRBJ2-2, with 7 nucleotides matching TRBD1. The CDR3 totals 15 residues. Germline assignment: CDR1 SGHVS and CDR2 FNYEAQ. Losses at the gene ends were 1 base for V and 3 bases for J; bases not matched to a gene: 2. Written as DNA, the CDR3 is TGTGCCAGCAGCTTAGGTCAGGGGGACACCGGGGAGCTGTTTTTT. Its translation is CASSLGQGDTGELFF.

This clone was picked up one time. This chain connects TRBV7-8 to TRBJ2-7; D might be TRBD2 (5 bases). CDR1 SGHVS and CDR2 FQNEAQ come from the germline V gene. Trimming left V 5 bases short and J 4 bases short, with 18 bases between. CDR3 size: 15 residues. The CDR3 DNA reads TGTGCCAGCAGCCTTAAAGGACGGAGGATTTACGAGCAGTACTTC. It is translated as CASSLKGRRIYEQYF.

V usage is TRBV11-2 and J usage is TRBJ2-1; TRBD1 might be the D (5 bases). V lost 4 bases and J 6 bases, leaving 13 bases between the germline ends. From germline, CDR1 is SGHAT and CDR2 FQNNGV. CDR3 length: 14 residues. CDR3 DNA sequence: TGTGCCAGCAGCTCCATAGGGGCCGCCAATGAGCAGTTCTTC. Its translation is CASSSIGAANEQFF.

The V and J genes are TRBV9 and TRBJ2-3; no reliable D call. CDR1 is SGDLS, CDR2 YYNGEE, per germline. V lost 4 bases and J lost 0, with 18 bases in between. This CDR3 contains 17 residues. The CDR3 spells CASSPHSGPLSTDTQYF. The CDR3 bases are TGTGCCAGCAGCCCACATTCCGGCCCGCTAAGCACAGATACGCAGTATTTT.

The gene calls are TRBV9 and TRBJ2-3; weak D call: TRBD2 (6 bases). Germline loops: CDR1 SGDLS, CDR2 YYNGEE. V lost 3 bases, J lost 7 bases, and 21 bases lay in between. The CDR3 is made up of 16 amino acids. The CDR3 sequence is CASSGRDSDIGNTQYF. The CDR3 region has the DNA TGTGCCAGCAGCGGCCGGGACTCAGATATTGGAAATACGCAGTATTTT.

V gene TRBV5-1 combines with J gene TRBJ1-5; D remains ambiguous. V was shortened by 0 bases and J by 3 bases, with 10 bases between the two germline ends. Germline V gives CDR1 SGHRS, CDR2 YFSETQ. This CDR3 has 15 residues. CDR3: CASSLEGQINQPQHF. CDR3 DNA: TGCGCCAGCAGCTTGGAGGGTCAGATCAATCAGCCCCAGCATTTT.

The rearrangement joins TRBV4-2 to TRBJ2-7; the D gene is possibly TRBD2 (5 bases). Germline V CDR1 and CDR2: LGHNA, YNFKEQ. V was clipped by 5 bases and J by 3 bases, with 14 bases between them. CDR3 size: 14 residues. The CDR3 protein is CASSLIGEGYEQYF. CDR3 nucleotides: TGTGCCAGCAGCTTGATCGGGGAAGGCTACGAGCAGTACTTC.

The chain carries TRBV5-6 and TRBJ1-5, with 10 bases lining up with TRBD1. V was clipped by 3 bases and J by 9 bases; unmatched bases: 6. CDR3 length equals 14 residues. Germline CDR1 SGHDT, CDR2 YYEEEE. In nucleotides, the CDR3 is TGTGCCAGCAGCTACGGACAGGGGGGAGGGCCCCAGCATTTT. Its protein product is CASSYGQGGGPQHF.

With regard to this clone: Other DNA sequences in the sample encode the same CDR3. The chain couples TRBV29-1 to TRBJ2-2, with D possibly TRBD1 on 8 matching bases. This CDR3 is 15 amino acids long. V lost 6 bases, J lost 0 bases, and 14 bases lay in between. Germline CDR1 reads SQVTM; CDR2 reads ANQGSEA. The CDR3 sequence is CSVTTGGANTGELFF. The CDR3, as DNA: TGCAGCGTCACAACAGGGGGGGCGAACACCGGGGAGCTGTTTTTT.

This clone has only one observation. An end of the junction differs from the germline gene, which may be a read error. J is TRBJ1-4 and V is TRBV6-6, with D hard to call. This CDR3 is built from 12 residues. Per the germline V gene, CDR1 is MNHNY and CDR2 is SVGAGI (reference sequence). The CDR3 DNA reads TGTGCCGGCAGTGCAACTAATGAAAAACTGTTTTTT. This sequence encodes CAGSATNEKLFF.

V usage is TRBV9 and J usage is TRBJ2-1; D is possibly TRBD1 or TRBD2 (6 bases each). Germline CDR1 reads SGDLS; CDR2 reads YYNGEE. The CDR3 runs to 16 residues. Trimming took off 0 bases at V and 0 bases at J, with 10 bases between the two ends. The CDR3 spells CASSVGGAPSYNEQFF. The CDR3 nucleotides read TGTGCCAGCAGCGTAGGGGGGGCTCCCTCCTACAATGAGCAGTTCTTC.

J is TRBJ1-2 and V is TRBV12-5; TRBD1 matches at 7 bases. The V segment lost 4 bases and the J segment 5 bases; nucleotides outside the gene matches: 10. There are 15 residues in the CDR3. Germline assignment: CDR1 LGHNT and CDR2 FRNRAP. The CDR3, as DNA: TGTGCTAGTGGTTCATGGGACAGACCGTCATATGGCTACACCTTC. Its translation: CASGSWDRPSYGYTF.

The rearrangement joins TRBV6-1 to TRBJ1-5, with D tentatively TRBD1 (5 bases). Germline-derived CDR1 and CDR2 are MNHNS and SASEGT. V lost 2 bases to trimming and J lost 1 base, with 12 bases between them. The CDR3 sequence is 16 residues long. The CDR3 spells CASSEQTRDSNQPQHF. CDR3 bases: TGTGCCAGCAGTGAACAAACTCGGGACAGCAATCAGCCCCAGCATTTT.

The V gene is TRBV9, the J gene TRBJ1-1; D perhaps matches TRBD1 (5 bases). V was pared by 1 base and J by 6 bases, with 13 bases between. The germline V gene encodes CDR1 SGDLS and CDR2 YYNGEE. The length of the CDR3 is 14 residues. The CDR3 nucleotides are TGTGCCAGCAGCGTAAAAGGGGAGTCCCCTGAAGCTTTCTTT. It yields the protein CASSVKGESPEAFF.

V is TRBV6-5 and J is TRBJ2-1, with D uncertain. Germline CDR1 reads MNHEY; CDR2 reads SVGAGI. The length of the CDR3 is 12 residues. V was cut by 7 bases and J by 6 bases, with 10 bases left in between. CDR3 nucleotides: TGTGCCAGCATTAACAGACTCAATGAGCAGTTCTTC. It translates to CASINRLNEQFF.

This chain links TRBV5-6 with TRBJ2-5; D possibly corresponds to TRBD2 (5 bases). V lost 3 bases, J lost 5 bases, and 11 bases lay in between. The CDR3 spans 13 residues. Germline V CDR1 and CDR2: SGHDT, YYEEEE. The CDR3 reads CASSYGLRETQYF. DNA for the CDR3: TGTGCCAGCAGCTATGGACTGCGGGAGACCCAGTACTTC.

The genes are TRBV5-1 and TRBJ2-3; 7 bases align to TRBD1. The CDR3 totals 14 residues. Germline CDR1 reads SGHRS; CDR2 reads YFSETQ. V lost 4 bases to trimming and J lost 4 bases; unmatched junction nucleotides: 6. Written as DNA, the CDR3 is TGCGCCAGCAGCCCGGGACAGTCGGCAGATACGCAGTATTTT. It specifies CASSPGQSADTQYF.